The present T cell receptor beta chain was sequenced within a study of blood T cell repertoires in COVID-19. Study details: Whether acute or convalescent, the COVID-19 samples came from the United States, Italy and Spain. In each case, the material was cDNA or gDNA derived from T cells, B-cell-depleted T cells, or PBMCs.

Germline V lookup: CDR1 SGHRS, CDR2 YFSETQ. There are 14 residues in the CDR3. V lost 0 bases to trimming and J lost 1 base; unmatched junction nucleotides: 0. As processed by the authors: Using reference gene primer amplification, nucleated cell counts were estimated. Data came from immunoSEQ multiplex PCR; TCRdb stores just in-frame clones and leaves some out. V and J calls and clone size are those listed in that table; D and trimming were worked out from the DNA. The table shows 200,000 to 250,000 clones, with around 84% occurring only once. The sequence was obtained from a woman in her seventies with active or convalescent COVID-19. Sequencing was done on a sample of peripheral blood. The V gene is TRBV5-1, the J gene TRBJ1-2; 7 nucleotides align to TRBD1. The CDR3 DNA reads as TGCGCCAGCAGCTTGGGGGACAGTAACTATGGCTACACCTTC. Amino acid sequence: CASSLGDSNYGYTF.